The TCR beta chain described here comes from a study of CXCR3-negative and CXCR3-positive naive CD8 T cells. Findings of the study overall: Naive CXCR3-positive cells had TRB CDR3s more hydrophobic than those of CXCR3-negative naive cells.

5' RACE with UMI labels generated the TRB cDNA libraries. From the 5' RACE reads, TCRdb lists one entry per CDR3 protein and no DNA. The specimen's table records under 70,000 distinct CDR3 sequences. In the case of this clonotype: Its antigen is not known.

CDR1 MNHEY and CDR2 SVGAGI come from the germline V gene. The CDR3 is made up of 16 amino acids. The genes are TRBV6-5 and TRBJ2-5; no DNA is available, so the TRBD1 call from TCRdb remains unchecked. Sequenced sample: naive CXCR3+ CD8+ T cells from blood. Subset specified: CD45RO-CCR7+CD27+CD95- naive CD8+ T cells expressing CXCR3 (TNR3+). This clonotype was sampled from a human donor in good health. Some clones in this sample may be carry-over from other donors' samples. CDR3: CASSPGSGVSRETQYF.